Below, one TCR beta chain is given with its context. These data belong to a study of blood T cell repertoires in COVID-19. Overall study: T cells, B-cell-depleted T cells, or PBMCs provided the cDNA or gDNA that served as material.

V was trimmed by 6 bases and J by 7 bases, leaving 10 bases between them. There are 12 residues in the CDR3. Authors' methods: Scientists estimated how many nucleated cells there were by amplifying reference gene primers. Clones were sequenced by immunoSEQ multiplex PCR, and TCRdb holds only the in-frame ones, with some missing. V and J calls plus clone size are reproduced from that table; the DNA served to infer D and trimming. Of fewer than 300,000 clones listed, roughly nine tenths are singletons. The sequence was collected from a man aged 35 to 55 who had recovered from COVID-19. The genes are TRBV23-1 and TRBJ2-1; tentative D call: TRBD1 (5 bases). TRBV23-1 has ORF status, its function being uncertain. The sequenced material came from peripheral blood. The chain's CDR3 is CASSRRDNEQFF. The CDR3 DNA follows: TGCGCCAGCAGCCGCAGGGATAATGAGCAGTTCTTC.